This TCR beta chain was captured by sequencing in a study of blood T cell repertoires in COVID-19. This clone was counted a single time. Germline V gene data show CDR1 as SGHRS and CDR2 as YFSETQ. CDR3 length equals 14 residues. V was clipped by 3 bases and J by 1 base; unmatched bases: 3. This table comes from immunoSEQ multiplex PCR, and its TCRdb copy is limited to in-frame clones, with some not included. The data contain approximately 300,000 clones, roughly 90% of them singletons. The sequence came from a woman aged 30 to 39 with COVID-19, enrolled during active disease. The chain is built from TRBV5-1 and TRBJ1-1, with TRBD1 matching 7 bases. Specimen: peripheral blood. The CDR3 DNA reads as TGCGCCAGCAGCTGGGGACAGTCGAACACTGAAGCTTTCTTT. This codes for CASSWGQSNTEAFF.